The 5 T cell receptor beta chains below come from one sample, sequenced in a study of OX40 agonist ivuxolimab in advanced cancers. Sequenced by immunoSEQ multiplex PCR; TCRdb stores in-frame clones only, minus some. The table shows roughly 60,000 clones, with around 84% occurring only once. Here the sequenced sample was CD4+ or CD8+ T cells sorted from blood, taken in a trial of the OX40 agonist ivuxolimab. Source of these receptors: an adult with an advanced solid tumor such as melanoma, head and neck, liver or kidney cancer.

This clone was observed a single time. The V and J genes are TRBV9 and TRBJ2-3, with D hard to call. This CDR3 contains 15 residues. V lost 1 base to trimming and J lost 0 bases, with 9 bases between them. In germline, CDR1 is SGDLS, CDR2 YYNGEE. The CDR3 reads CASSVTAYSTDTQYF. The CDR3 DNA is TGTGCCAGCAGCGTAACAGCGTATAGCACAGATACGCAGTATTTT.

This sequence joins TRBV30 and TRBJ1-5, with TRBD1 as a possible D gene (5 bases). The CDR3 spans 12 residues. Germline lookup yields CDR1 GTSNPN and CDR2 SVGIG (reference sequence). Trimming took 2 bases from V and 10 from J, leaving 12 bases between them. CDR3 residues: CAWSNRDGPQHF. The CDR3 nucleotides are TGTGCCTGGAGTAACCGGGACGGCCCCCAGCATTTT.

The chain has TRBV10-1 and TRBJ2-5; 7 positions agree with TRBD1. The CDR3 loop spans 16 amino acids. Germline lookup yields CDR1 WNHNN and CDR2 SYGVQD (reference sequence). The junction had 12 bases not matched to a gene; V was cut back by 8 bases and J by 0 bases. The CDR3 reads CASVPRDREYQETQYF. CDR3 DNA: TGCGCCAGCGTCCCCCGGGACAGAGAATACCAAGAGACCCAGTACTTC.

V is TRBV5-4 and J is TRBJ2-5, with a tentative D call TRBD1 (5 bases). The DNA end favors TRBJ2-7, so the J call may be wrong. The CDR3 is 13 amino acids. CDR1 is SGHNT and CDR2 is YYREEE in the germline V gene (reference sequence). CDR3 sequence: CAITREEGYEQYF. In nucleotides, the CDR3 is TGTGCCATCACCAGGGAAGAAGGCTACGAGCAGTACTTC.

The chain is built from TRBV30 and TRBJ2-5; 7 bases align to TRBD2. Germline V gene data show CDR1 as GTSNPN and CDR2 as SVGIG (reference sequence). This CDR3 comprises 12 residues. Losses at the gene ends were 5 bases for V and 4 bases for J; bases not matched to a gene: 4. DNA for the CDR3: TGTGCCTGGGGCAGGGAGGGAGAGACCCAGTACTTC. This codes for CAWGREGETQYF.